This TCR beta chain was sequenced for a study of T cells expressing NK-cell markers (dated by TCRdb to about 2020). Study-level background: Under ten donors provided sorted CD3+CD56+NKG2C+, CD3+CD56+NKG2C- and CD3+CD56-NKG2C+ T-cell subsets, whose TCR beta-chain repertoires were profiled. Seven of the eight sequenced donors were HCMV-seropositive and one was HCMV-seronegative. The study sequenced eight donors, all healthy volunteers chosen at random: three men and five women. Sequencing of the libraries produced 2 x 150 bp reads on Illumina HiSeq 2000/2500, MiSeq or NextSeq.

HCMV-specific IgG was detected in serum with a commercial ELISA kit to determine HCMV serostatus. Ficoll density gradient centrifugation was used to isolate peripheral blood mononuclear cells from blood. Paper-wide results and their limitations: Those dominant clonotypes were again the most abundant among CD3+CD56-NKG2C+ cells in a few donors, at roughly 28.3-65%. For six donors, the dominant CD3+CD56+NKG2C+ clonotypes were among the top 10 CD8+ clonotypes and accounted for roughly 1.0-7.5% of CD8+ T cells. Whether the expanded NKG2C-expressing T cell clones were specific for HCMV antigens remained unclear.

In regard to this clonotype: Its antigen is still unknown.

TCRdb records Illumina HiSeq 2000 as the sequencer. TCR beta cDNA libraries were made by 5'RACE template switching that added a universal primer site and unique molecular identifiers. cDNA synthesis was primed from the TCR beta constant segment and was followed by two successive PCR amplification steps. Per the authors' processing: MIGEC handled demultiplexing of the reads and grouping by UMI, while MiTCR was used to assemble and quantify clonotypes. Only TCR cDNA sequences supported by at least two reads were kept to exclude erroneous sequences. The tcR package was used for downstream repertoire analysis, with clonotypes matched between fractions based on CDR3 nucleotide sequence plus V segment. VDJmatch was used to annotate antigen specificity against VDJdb, with one amino acid substitution allowed in CDR3. The reads went through TCRdb reprocessing, and each CDR3 protein sequence gets one entry with no DNA. Here the V and J calls rest on TCRdb's processing, not on the authors' analysis. This specimen's table enumerates about 260,000 distinct CDR3 sequences. Of the sample, around 3.9% is held by the ten largest clones.

The sample taken for sequencing was blood T cells: a sorted CD56 or NKG2C T cell subset, CD4+ or CD8+ T cells, or bulk PBMC T cells (not recorded which). The sequence was obtained from a woman aged 18-70 years in good health.

The CDR3 reads CSARKTGGSSYEQYF. This chain joins TRBV20-1 to TRBJ2-7; without DNA, the TCRdb call of TRBD1 cannot be checked. There are 15 amino acids in the CDR3, from cysteine to phenylalanine inclusive. DNA is not recorded here. The CDR1 and CDR2 encoded by the germline V gene (reference sequence) are DFQATT and SNEGSKA.